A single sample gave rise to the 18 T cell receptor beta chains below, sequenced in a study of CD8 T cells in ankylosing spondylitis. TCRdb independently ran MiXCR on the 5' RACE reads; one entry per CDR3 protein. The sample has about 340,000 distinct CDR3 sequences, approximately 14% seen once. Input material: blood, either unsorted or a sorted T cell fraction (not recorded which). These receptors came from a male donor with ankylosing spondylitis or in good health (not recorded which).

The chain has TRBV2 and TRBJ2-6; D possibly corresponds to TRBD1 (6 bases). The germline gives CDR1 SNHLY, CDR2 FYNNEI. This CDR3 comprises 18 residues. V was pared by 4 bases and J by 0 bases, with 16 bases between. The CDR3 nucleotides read TGTGCCAGCAGTGGGTACAGGGCCCTTTACTCTGGGGCCAACGTCCTGACTTTC. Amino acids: CASSGYRALYSGANVLTF.

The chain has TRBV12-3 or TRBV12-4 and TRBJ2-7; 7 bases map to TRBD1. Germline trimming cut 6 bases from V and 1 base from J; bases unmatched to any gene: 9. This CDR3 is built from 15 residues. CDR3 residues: CASSIGTAISYEQYF. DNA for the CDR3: TGTGCCAGCAGCATCGGGACAGCGATATCCTACGAGCAGTACTTC.

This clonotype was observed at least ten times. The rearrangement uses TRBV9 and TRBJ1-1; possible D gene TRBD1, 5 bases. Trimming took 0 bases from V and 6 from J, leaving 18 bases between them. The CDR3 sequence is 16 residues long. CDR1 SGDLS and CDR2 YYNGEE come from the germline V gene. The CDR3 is CASSVGRSAGQSEAFF. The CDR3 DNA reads TGTGCCAGCAGCGTAGGTAGATCCGCGGGGCAGTCTGAAGCTTTCTTT.

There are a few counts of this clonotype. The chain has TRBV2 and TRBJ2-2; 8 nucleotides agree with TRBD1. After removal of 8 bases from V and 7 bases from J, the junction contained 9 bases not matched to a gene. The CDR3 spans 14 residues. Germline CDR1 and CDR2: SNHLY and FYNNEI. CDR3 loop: CASATDRGGGELFF. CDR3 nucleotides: TGTGCCAGCGCTACTGACAGGGGTGGCGGGGAGCTGTTTTTT. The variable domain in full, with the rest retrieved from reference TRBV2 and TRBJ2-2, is EPEVTQTPSHQVTQMGQEVILRCVPISNHLYFYWYRQILGQKVEFLVSFYNNEISEKSEIFDDQFSVERPDGSNFTLKIRSTKLEDSAMYFCASATDRGGGELFFGEGSRLTVL.

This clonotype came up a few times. CDR3 amino acids: CASSLVQGNGANVLTF. In DNA, the CDR3 is TGCGCCAGCAGCTTGGTACAGGGGAACGGGGCCAACGTCCTGACTTTC. V and J are TRBV5-1 and TRBJ2-6, with 7 bases lining up with TRBD1. The CDR3 covers 16 residues. V gave up 0 bases and J gave up 4 bases; unmatched junction bases: 4. CDR1 is SGHRS and CDR2 is YFSETQ in the germline V gene.

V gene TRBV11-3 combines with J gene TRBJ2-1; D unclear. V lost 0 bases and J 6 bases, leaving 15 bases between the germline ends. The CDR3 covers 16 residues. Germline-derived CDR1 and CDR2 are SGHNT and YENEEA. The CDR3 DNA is TGTGCCAGCAGCTTAGAGGGTCAGTTTTATAGCAATGAGCAGTTCTTC. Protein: CASSLEGQFYSNEQFF.

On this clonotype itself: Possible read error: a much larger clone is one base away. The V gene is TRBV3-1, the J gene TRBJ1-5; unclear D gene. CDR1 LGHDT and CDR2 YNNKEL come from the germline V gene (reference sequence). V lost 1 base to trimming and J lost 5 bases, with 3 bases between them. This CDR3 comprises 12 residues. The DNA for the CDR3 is TGTGCCAGCAGCCAAGGGTATCAGCCCCAGCATTTT. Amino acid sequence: CASSQGYQPQHF.

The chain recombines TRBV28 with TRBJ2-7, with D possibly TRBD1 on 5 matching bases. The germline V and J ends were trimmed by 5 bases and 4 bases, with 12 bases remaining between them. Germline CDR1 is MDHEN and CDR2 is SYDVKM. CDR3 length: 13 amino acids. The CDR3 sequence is CASSPPPGYEQYF. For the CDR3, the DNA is TGTGCCAGCAGTCCCCCTCCAGGGTACGAGCAGTACTTC.

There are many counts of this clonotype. The CDR3 DNA reads TGTGCCAGTAGTATAGATCGGGCGACAGGGGAGCTGTTTTTT. Its protein is CASSIDRATGELFF. The chain recombines TRBV19 with TRBJ2-2; D call uncertain. Germline CDR1 and CDR2: LNHDA and SQIVND (reference sequence). V was trimmed by 0 bases and J by 8 bases, leaving 10 bases between them. The CDR3 has 14 amino acids.

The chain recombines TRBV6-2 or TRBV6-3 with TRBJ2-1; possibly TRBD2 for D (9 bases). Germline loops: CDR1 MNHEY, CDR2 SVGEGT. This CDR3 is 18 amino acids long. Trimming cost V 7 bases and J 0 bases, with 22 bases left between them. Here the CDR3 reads CASTRGLAGLSSYNEQFF. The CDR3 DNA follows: TGTGCCAGCACCAGGGGGCTAGCGGGGTTAAGCTCCTACAATGAGCAGTTCTTC.

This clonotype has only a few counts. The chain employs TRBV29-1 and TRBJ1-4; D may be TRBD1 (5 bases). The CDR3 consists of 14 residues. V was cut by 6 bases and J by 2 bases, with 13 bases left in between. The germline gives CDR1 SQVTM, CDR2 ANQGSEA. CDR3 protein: CSVVGAGTNEKLFF. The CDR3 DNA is TGCAGCGTCGTAGGGGCAGGGACTAATGAAAAACTGTTTTTT.

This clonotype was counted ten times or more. In DNA form, the CDR3 reads TGCAGCGTTGATGGTGGGACGCTTAGGACCACAGATACGCAGTATTTT. This sequence encodes CSVDGGTLRTTDTQYF. The V gene is TRBV29-1, the J gene TRBJ2-3, with D perhaps assigned TRBD1 or TRBD2 (5 bases each). CDR1 is SQVTM, CDR2 ANQGSEA, per germline. V was trimmed by 3 bases and J by 2 bases, leaving 18 bases between them. This CDR3 comprises 16 residues.

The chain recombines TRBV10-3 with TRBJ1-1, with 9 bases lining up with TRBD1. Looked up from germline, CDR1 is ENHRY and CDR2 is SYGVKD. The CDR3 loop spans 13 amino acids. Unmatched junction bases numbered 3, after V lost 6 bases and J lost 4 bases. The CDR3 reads CAIRGTGSTEAFF. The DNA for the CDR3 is TGTGCCATCAGAGGGACAGGGAGCACTGAAGCTTTCTTT.

The CDR3 sequence is CASSPYGLATEQFF. CDR3 sequence (DNA): TGCGCCAGCAGCCCCTACGGACTAGCCACTGAGCAGTTCTTC. The V and J genes are TRBV5-1 and TRBJ2-1, with 8 positions matching TRBD2. Germline CDR1 is SGHRS and CDR2 is YFSETQ. The CDR3 runs 14 residues. After removal of 4 bases from V and 9 bases from J, the junction contained 9 bases not matched to a gene. The whole variable domain, remainder taken from reference TRBV5-1 and TRBJ2-1, is KAGVTQTPRYLIKTRGQQVTLSCSPISGHRSVSWYQQTPGQGLQFLFEYFSETQRNKGNFPGRFSGRQFSNSRSEMNVSTLELGDSALYLCASSPYGLATEQFFGPGTRLTVL.

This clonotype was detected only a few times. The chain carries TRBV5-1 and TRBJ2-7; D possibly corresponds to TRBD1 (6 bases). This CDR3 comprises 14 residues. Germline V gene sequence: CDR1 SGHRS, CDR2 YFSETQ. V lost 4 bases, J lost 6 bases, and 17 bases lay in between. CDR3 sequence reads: CASSRQDRAGEQYF. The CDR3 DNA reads TGCGCCAGCAGCCGACAGGACCGTGCGGGCGAGCAGTACTTC.

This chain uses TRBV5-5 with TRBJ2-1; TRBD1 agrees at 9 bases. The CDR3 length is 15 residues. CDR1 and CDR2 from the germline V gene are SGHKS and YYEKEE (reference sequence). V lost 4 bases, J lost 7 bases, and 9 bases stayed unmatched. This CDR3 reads CASSPEGQGRNEQFF. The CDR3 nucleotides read TGTGCCAGCAGCCCCGAGGGACAGGGTCGGAATGAGCAGTTCTTC.

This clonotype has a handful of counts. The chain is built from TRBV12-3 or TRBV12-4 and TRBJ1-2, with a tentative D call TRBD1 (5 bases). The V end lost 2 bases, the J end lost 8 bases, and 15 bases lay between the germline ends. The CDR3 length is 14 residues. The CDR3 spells CASSLRGLNWGYTF. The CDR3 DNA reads TGTGCCAGCAGTTTAAGGGGACTTAATTGGGGCTACACCTTC.

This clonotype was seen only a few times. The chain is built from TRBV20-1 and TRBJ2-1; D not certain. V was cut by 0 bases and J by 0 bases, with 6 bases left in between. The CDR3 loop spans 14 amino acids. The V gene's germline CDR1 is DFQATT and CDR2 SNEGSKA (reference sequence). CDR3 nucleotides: TGCAGTGCTAGAGATAAGGTCTCCTACAATGAGCAGTTCTTC. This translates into CSARDKVSYNEQFF.